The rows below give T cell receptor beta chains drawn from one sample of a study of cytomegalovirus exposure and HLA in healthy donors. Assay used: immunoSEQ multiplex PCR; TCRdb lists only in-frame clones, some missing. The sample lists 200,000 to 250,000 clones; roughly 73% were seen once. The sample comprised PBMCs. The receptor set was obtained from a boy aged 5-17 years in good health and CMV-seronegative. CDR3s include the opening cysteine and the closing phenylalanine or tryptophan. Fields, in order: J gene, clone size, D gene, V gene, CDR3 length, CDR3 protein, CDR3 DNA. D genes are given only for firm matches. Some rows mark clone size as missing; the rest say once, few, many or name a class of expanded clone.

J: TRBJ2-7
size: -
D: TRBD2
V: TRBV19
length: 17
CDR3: CASSMEGLPRGNYEQYF
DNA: TGTGCCAGTAGTATGGAGGGACTACCACGAGGTAACTACGAGCAGTACTTC

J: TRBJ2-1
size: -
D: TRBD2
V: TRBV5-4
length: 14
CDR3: CASSSGGRGNEQFF
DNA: TGTGCCAGCAGCTCGGGCGGGAGAGGCAATGAGCAGTTCTTC

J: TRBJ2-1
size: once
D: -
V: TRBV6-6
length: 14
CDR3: CASSYSPRGHEQFF
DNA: TGTGCCAGCAGTTACTCGCCCAGGGGACATGAGCAGTTCTTC

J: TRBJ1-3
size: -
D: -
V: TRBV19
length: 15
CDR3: CASTKGGTSGNTIYF
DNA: TGTGCCAGTACTAAGGGCGGGACCTCTGGAAACACCATATATTTT

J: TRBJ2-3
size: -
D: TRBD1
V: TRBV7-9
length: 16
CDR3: CSSSFGNRGVTDTQYF
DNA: TGTTCCAGCAGCTTTGGAAACAGGGGCGTCACAGATACGCAGTATTTT

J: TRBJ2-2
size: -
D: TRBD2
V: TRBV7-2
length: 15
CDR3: CASSLGLAGTGELFF
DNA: TGTGCCAGCAGCTTGGGACTAGCGGGAACCGGGGAGCTGTTTTTT

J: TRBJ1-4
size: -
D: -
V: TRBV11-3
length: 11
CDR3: CASSLNEKLFF
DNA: TGTGCCAGCAGCCTCAATGAAAAACTGTTTTTT

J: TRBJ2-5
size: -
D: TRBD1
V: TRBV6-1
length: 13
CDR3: CASSNRGQETQYF
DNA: TGTGCCAGCAGTAACAGGGGACAAGAGACCCAGTACTTC

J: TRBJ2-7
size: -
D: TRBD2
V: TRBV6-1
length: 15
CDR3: CASSTLAGGPYEQYF
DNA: TGTGCCAGCAGTACACTAGCGGGAGGGCCCTACGAGCAGTACTTC

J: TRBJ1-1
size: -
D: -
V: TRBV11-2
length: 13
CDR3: CASSLDAKREAFF
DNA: TGTGCCAGCAGCTTAGATGCGAAAAGGGAGGCTTTCTTT

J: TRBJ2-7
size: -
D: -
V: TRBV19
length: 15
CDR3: CASSIVGGRLNEQYF
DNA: TGTGCCAGTAGTATCGTCGGGGGGCGCCTGAACGAGCAGTACTTC

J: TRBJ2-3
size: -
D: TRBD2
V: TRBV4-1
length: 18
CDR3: CASSQTHTSGRGTDTQYF
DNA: TGCGCCAGCAGCCAAACGCACACAAGCGGGAGAGGCACAGATACGCAGTATTTT

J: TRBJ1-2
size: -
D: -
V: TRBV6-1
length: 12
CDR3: CASSEKDTNYTF
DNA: TGTGCCAGCAGTGAAAAGGACACCAACTACACCTTC

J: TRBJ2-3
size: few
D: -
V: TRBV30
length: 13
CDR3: CCWLEASTDTQYF
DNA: TGTTGTTGGCTAGAAGCCAGCACAGATACGCAGTATTTT

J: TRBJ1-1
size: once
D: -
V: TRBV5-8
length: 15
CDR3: CASSLPREWDTEAFF
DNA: TGTGCCAGCAGCTTGCCCAGGGAATGGGACACTGAAGCTTTCTTT

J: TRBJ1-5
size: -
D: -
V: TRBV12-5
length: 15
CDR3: CASVSGTGSNQPQHF
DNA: TGTGCTAGTGTTTCTGGTACAGGGAGCAATCAGCCCCAGCATTTT

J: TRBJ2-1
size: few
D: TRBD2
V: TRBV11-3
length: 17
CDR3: CASSLASASGGANEQFF
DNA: TGTGCCAGCAGCTTAGCCTCGGCTAGCGGGGGGGCCAATGAGCAGTTCTTC

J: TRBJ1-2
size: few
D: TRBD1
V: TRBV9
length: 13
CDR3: CASSVVQGAGYTF
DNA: TGTGCCAGCAGCGTAGTCCAGGGGGCGGGCTACACCTTC

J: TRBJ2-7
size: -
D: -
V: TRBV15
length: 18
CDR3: CATSRDRDRGAGPNEQYF
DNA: TGTGCCACCAGCAGAGACCGTGATCGAGGGGCGGGACCAAACGAGCAGTACTTC

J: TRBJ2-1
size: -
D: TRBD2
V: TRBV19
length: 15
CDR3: CASRGTSGTYNEQFF
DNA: TGTGCCAGTAGGGGGACTAGCGGCACCTACAATGAGCAGTTCTTC

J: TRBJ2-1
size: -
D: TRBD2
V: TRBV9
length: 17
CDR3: CASSAQSGRAFYNEQFF
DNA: TGTGCCAGCAGCGCTCAAAGCGGGAGGGCCTTCTACAATGAGCAGTTCTTC

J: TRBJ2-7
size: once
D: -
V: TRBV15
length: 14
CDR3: CATSRVGVGYEQYF
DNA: TGTGCCACCAGCAGAGTAGGGGTCGGGTACGAGCAGTACTTC

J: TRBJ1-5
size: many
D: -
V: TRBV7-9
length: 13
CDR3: CASSLNYNQPQHF
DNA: TGTGCCAGCAGCTTAAACTACAATCAGCCCCAGCATTTT

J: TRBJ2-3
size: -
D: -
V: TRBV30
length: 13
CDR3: CAWSVLGGSTQYF
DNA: TGTGCCTGGAGTGTACTCGGGGGAAGCACGCAGTATTTT

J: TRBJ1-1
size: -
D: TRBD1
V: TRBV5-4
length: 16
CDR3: CASSSPGTDMNTEAFF
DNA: TGTGCCAGCAGCTCCCCCGGGACAGATATGAACACTGAAGCTTTCTTT

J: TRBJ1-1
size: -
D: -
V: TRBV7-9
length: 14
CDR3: CASRQGQMNTEAFF
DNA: TGTGCCAGCAGACAAGGACAGATGAACACTGAAGCTTTCTTT

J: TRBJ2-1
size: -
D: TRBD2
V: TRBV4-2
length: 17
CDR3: CASSQGLREGSYNEQFF
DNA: TGTGCCAGCAGCCAGGGGTTGCGGGAGGGGTCCTACAATGAGCAGTTCTTC